One and the same sample provided the 14 T cell receptor beta chains below, sequenced in a study of control samples from healthy donors and cancer patients. Clones were sequenced by immunoSEQ multiplex PCR, and TCRdb holds only the in-frame ones, with some missing. Of 400,000 to 500,000 clones in the sample, 80% to 95% were seen once. The specimen was PBMCs. Source of these receptors: a man in his forties with head and neck cancer.

CDR3 coding DNA: TGTGCCAGCAGCCCAGGGGGTCCAGATACGCAGTATTTT. Translated, it gives CASSPGGPDTQYF. The chain links TRBV9 to TRBJ2-3; 7 bases are shared with TRBD1. The CDR3 is 13 residues long. The ends lost 4 bases at V and 4 bases at J; junction bases unmatched: 3. Germline V lookup: CDR1 SGDLS, CDR2 YYNGEE.

The genes are TRBV12-2 and TRBJ2-7; the DNA was not compared with TRBD2, the D call given in the table. TRBV12-2 constitutes a pseudogene. There are 15 residues in the CDR3. The CDR3 protein is CASRLAGGTSYEQYF. The CDR3 region has the DNA TGTGCAAGTCGCTTAGCGGGGGGGACCTCCTACGAGCAGTACTTC.

The V gene is TRBV19, the J gene TRBJ2-5; 12 bases line up with TRBD2. CDR1 LNHDA and CDR2 SQIVND come from the germline V gene (reference sequence). Trimming cost V 6 bases and J 2 bases; bases outside gene matches: 7. CDR3 length equals 16 residues. CDR3 protein: CASSPTSGGMQETQYF. Written as DNA, the CDR3 is TGTGCCAGTAGCCCCACTAGCGGGGGGATGCAAGAGACCCAGTACTTC. The whole variable domain, filled in from reference TRBV19 and TRBJ2-5, reads DGGITQSPKYLFRKEGQNVTLSCEQNLNHDAMYWYRQDPGQGLRLIYYSQIVNDFQKGDIAEGYSVSREKKESFPLTVTSAQKNPTAFYLCASSPTSGGMQETQYFGPGTRLLVL.

This clone was observed a few times. The chain couples TRBV5-1 to TRBJ1-2; D uncertain. V lost 4 bases and J lost 1, with 11 bases in between. The CDR3 length is 14 residues. From germline, CDR1 is SGHRS and CDR2 YFSETQ. For the CDR3, the DNA is TGCGCCAGCAGCGCGGAGACCGGTAACTATGGCTACACCTTC. Its translation is CASSAETGNYGYTF.

The chain couples TRBV6-4 to TRBJ2-7; TRBD1 matches 11 bases. Losses at the gene ends were 9 bases for V and 0 bases for J; bases not matched to a gene: 1. Germline CDR1 MRHNA, CDR2 SNTAGT. The CDR3 covers 13 residues. CDR3 sequence: CARGQGDSYEQYF. For the CDR3, the DNA is TGTGCCAGGGGACAGGGGGACTCCTACGAGCAGTACTTC.

The V and J genes are TRBV3-1 (or the pseudogene TRBV3-2) and TRBJ2-3; 10 bases map to TRBD2. Germline lookup yields CDR1 LGHDT and CDR2 YNNKEL (reference sequence). This CDR3 spans 14 amino acids. V lost 4 bases, J lost 5 bases, and 3 bases stayed unmatched. CDR3 DNA sequence: TGTGCCAGCAGCCCAGCGGGGGGGCAAGATACGCAGTATTTT. This codes for CASSPAGGQDTQYF.

The CDR3 reads CASSLAWDGYTF. In nucleotides, the CDR3 is TGTGCCAGCAGCTTAGCCTGGGATGGCTACACCTTC. The V and J genes are TRBV7-8 and TRBJ1-2; D uncertain. Germline V gene data show CDR1 as SGHVS and CDR2 as FQNEAQ. This CDR3 is built from 12 residues. V lost 0 bases and J lost 6, with 5 bases in between.

With respect to this clone: This sample also contains other DNA sequences that code for the same CDR3. The V and J genes are TRBV28 and TRBJ1-2, with 7 bases that match TRBD1. Germline-derived CDR1 and CDR2 are MDHEN and SYDVKM. With V trimmed by 6 bases and J by 2 bases, 3 bases remained unmatched. The CDR3 contains 13 residues. The CDR3 reads CASSRDSNYGYTF. The CDR3 nucleotides are TGTGCCAGCAGCCGGGACAGCAACTATGGCTACACCTTC.

This chain links TRBV28 with TRBJ2-5, with 8 bases matching TRBD2. The CDR3 length is 15 residues. Germline-derived CDR1 and CDR2 are MDHEN and SYDVKM. J was trimmed by 2 bases and V by 3 bases; bases with no gene match: 5. For the CDR3, the DNA is TGTGCCAGCAGTTTGCCCAGCGGGAGTCAAGAGACCCAGTACTTC. This sequence encodes CASSLPSGSQETQYF.

J is TRBJ2-3 and V is TRBV5-5, with TRBD2 matching 8 bases. Germline values: CDR1 SGHKS, CDR2 YYEKEE (reference sequence). This CDR3 has 19 amino acids. With V trimmed by 2 bases and J by 2 bases, 16 bases remained unmatched. CDR3 loop: CASSFREGLVAGPTDTQYF. The DNA of the CDR3 is TGTGCCAGCAGCTTCAGGGAGGGACTGGTAGCGGGACCCACAGATACGCAGTATTTT.

This chain joins TRBV7-3 and TRBJ2-7; maybe TRBD2 (7 bases). Trimming removed 5 bases at V and 6 bases at J, with 14 bases between. The CDR3 runs 13 residues. Germline CDR1 is SGHTA and CDR2 is FQGTGA. In DNA form, the CDR3 reads TGTGCCAGCAGCCCAAGGGGGGGAGGCGAGCAGTACTTC. It specifies CASSPRGGGEQYF.

The V and J genes are TRBV24-1 and TRBJ2-1; the D is unclear. In germline, CDR1 is KGHDR, CDR2 SFDVKD. Trimming left V 6 bases short and J 2 bases short, with 13 bases between. The CDR3 covers 15 residues. CDR3 nucleotide sequence: TGTGCCACCAGTCGGCTCCAGCGCACCTACAATGAGCAGTTCTTC. It yields the protein CATSRLQRTYNEQFF.

The chain has TRBV4-1 and TRBJ2-7, with 9 bases lining up with TRBD1. Germline CDR1 is MGHRA and CDR2 is YSYEKL. The CDR3 runs 16 residues. With 5 bases clipped from V and 0 bases from J, the junction kept 8 bases outside the gene matches. Written as DNA, the CDR3 is TGCGCCAGCAGCAAAGGTCCGGGACAGGGCTCCTACGAGCAGTACTTC. Translated: CASSKGPGQGSYEQYF.

The chain recombines TRBV6-5 with TRBJ2-7; 7 bases align to TRBD1. Germline assignment: CDR1 MNHEY and CDR2 SVGAGI. The trim removed 4 bases at V and 5 bases at J, leaving 8 bases unmatched. The CDR3 consists of 14 residues. CDR3: CASSFKTGPHEQYF. The CDR3 DNA follows: TGTGCCAGCAGTTTTAAGACAGGGCCCCACGAGCAGTACTTC.